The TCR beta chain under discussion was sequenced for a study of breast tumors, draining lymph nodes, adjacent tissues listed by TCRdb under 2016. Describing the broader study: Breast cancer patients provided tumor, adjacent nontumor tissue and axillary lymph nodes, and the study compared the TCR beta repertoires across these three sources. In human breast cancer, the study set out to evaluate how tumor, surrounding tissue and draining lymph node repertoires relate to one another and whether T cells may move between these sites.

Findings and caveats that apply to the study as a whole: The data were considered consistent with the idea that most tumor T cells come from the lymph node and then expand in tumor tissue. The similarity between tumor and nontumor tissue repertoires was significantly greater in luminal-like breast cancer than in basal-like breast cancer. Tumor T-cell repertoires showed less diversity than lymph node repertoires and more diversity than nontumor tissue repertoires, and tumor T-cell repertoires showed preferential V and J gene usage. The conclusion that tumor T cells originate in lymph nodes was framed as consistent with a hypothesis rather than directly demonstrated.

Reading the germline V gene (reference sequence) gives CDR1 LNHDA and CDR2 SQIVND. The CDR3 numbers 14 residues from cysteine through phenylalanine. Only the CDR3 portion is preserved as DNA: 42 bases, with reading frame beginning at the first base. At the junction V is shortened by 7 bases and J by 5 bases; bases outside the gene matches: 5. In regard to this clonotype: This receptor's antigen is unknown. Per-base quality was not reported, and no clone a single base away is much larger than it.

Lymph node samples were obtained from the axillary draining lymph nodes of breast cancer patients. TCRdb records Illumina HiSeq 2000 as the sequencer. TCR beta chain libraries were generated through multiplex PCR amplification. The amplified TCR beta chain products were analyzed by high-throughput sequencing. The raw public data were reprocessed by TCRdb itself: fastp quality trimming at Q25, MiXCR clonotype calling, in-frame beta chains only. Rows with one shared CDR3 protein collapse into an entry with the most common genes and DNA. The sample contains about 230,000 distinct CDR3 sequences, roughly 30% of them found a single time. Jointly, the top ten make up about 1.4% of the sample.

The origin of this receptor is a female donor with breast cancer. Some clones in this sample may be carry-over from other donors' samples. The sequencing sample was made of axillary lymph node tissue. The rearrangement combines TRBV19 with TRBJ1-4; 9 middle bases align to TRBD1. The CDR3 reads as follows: CASNWGTGNEKLFF. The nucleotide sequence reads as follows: TGTGCCAGTAACTGGGGGACAGGGAATGAAAAACTGTTTTTT.